The rows below give T cell receptor beta chains drawn from one sample of a study of cytotoxic CD8 clonotypes in ibrutinib-treated CLL. The protocol was immunoSEQ multiplex PCR, while the TCRdb copy is restricted to in-frame clones and leaves out a portion. This table has roughly 330,000 clones, 67% appearing once. This specimen was PBMCs, taken after 36 months of ibrutinib treatment. The source is a human donor with chronic lymphocytic leukemia. CDR3s include the opening cysteine and the closing phenylalanine or tryptophan. The order of the fields is V gene, J gene, D gene, clone size, CDR3 protein, CDR3 DNA. The D gene is left open where the match is weak. Part of the rows lack a size; the others show once, few, many or a class for expanded clones.

TRBV7-8,TRBJ1-2,NA,few,CASSLRGLGYTF,TGTGCCAGCAGCCTCAGGGGCCTGGGCTACACCTTC
TRBV7-2,TRBJ2-7,NA,NA,CASSESVRSGFSSYEQYF,TGTGCCAGCAGCGAAAGCGTACGAAGCGGGTTCAGCTCCTACGAGCAGTACTTC
TRBV29-1,TRBJ2-7,NA,NA,CSVPGQANEQYF,TGCAGTGTCCCCGGCCAGGCAAACGAGCAGTACTTC
TRBV9,TRBJ2-7,NA,NA,CASSSNTYEQYF,TGTGCCAGCAGCTCAAACACCTACGAGCAGTACTTC
TRBV15,TRBJ2-7,NA,NA,CATSRGTFGSYEQYF,TGTGCCACCAGCAGAGGGACCTTTGGCTCCTACGAGCAGTACTTC
TRBV5-6,TRBJ2-5,NA,NA,CASSLWGAAETQYF,TGTGCCAGCAGCTTGTGGGGGGCAGCGGAGACCCAGTACTTC
TRBV7-2,TRBJ2-7,TRBD2,NA,CASSYEGTSGTYEQYF,TGTGCCAGCAGCTATGAGGGGACTAGCGGGACCTACGAGCAGTACTTC
TRBV5-1,TRBJ2-7,NA,NA,CASSLQEGRDEQYF,TGCGCCAGCAGCTTGCAGGAGGGCCGAGACGAGCAGTACTTC
TRBV18,TRBJ2-1,TRBD1,NA,CASSPPRGRANEQFF,TGTGCCAGCTCACCACCCAGGGGGCGGGCCAATGAGCAGTTCTTC
TRBV27,TRBJ2-1,TRBD2,NA,CASSPRGLADYNEQFF,TGTGCCAGCAGTCCCCGTGGGCTAGCGGACTACAATGAGCAGTTCTTC
TRBV9,TRBJ2-7,TRBD2,NA,CASSGEGSGPYEQYF,TGTGCCAGCAGCGGGGAGGGTAGCGGACCCTACGAGCAGTACTTC
TRBV19,TRBJ2-7,NA,NA,CASSGRDDSYEQYF,TGTGCCAGTAGTGGACGGGACGACTCCTACGAGCAGTACTTC
TRBV29-1,TRBJ2-7,TRBD2,NA,CSVEAGGTYEQYF,TGCAGCGTTGAGGCGGGAGGGACCTACGAGCAGTACTTC
TRBV7-3,TRBJ2-1,NA,few,CASSQNGPAYEQFF,TGTGCCAGCAGCCAAAACGGACCAGCTTATGAGCAGTTCTTC
TRBV28,TRBJ1-2,NA,NA,CASSSLNGGYTF,TGTGCCAGCAGTTCCCTCAATGGTGGCTACACCTTC
TRBV29-1,TRBJ1-1,NA,once,CSVELQALNTEAFF,TGCAGCGTTGAGTTACAGGCCTTGAACACTGAAGCTTTCTTT
TRBV15,TRBJ2-7,NA,NA,CATSRDKYSEQYF,TGTGCCACCAGCAGAGATAAATATAGCGAGCAGTACTTC
TRBV18,TRBJ2-3,NA,few,CASSPHVTDTQYF,TGTGCCAGCTCACCCCACGTCACAGATACGCAGTATTTT
TRBV5-4,TRBJ2-3,TRBD1,few,CASSQDRGTDTQYF,TGTGCCAGCAGCCAGGACAGGGGCACAGATACGCAGTATTTT
TRBV20-1,TRBJ1-1,NA,NA,CSTTGGTEAFF,TGCAGTACGACGGGTGGGACTGAAGCTTTCTTT
TRBV9,TRBJ2-7,NA,NA,CASSASALVSYEQYF,TGTGCCAGCAGCGCCTCCGCCCTTGTCTCCTACGAGCAGTACTTC
TRBV7-2,TRBJ2-3,NA,few,CASSLGPAMDTDTQYF,TGTGCCAGCAGCTTAGGCCCGGCTATGGATACAGATACGCAGTATTTT
TRBV28,TRBJ1-5,TRBD1,NA,CASSLGSRGRQPQHF,TGTGCCAGCAGTTTGGGTAGCAGGGGGAGACAGCCCCAGCATTTT
TRBV7-2,TRBJ2-7,NA,NA,CASSFVGAAYEQYF,TGTGCCAGCAGCTTCGTAGGGGCGGCCTACGAGCAGTACTTC
TRBV5-6,TRBJ1-2,NA,NA,CASSLLNYGYTF,TGTGCCAGCAGCTTGTTAAACTATGGCTACACCTTC
TRBV19,TRBJ2-2,TRBD2,NA,CASRNGRAYGGELFF,TGTGCCAGTAGGAACGGGAGGGCCTATGGCGGGGAGCTGTTTTTT
TRBV7-2,TRBJ1-2,NA,NA,CASSLGPGPNYGYTF,TGTGCCAGCAGCTTAGGTCCGGGTCCCAACTATGGCTACACCTTC
TRBV27,TRBJ2-1,TRBD2,few,CASSPRQGSPGLAGGREQFF,TGTGCCAGCAGTCCCCGACAGGGAAGTCCGGGACTAGCGGGAGGGAGGGAGCAGTTCTTC
TRBV7-9,TRBJ2-7,NA,once,CASSLFGAYEQYF,TGTGCCAGCAGCTTATTCGGGGCCTACGAGCAGTACTTC
TRBV5-1,TRBJ2-3,NA,NA,CASSSLEGQADTQYF,TGCGCCAGCAGCTCACTAGAAGGTCAGGCAGATACGCAGTATTTT
TRBV28,TRBJ1-1,NA,NA,CASSLEYLDSLNTEAFF,TGTGCCAGCAGTTTGGAATACCTGGACAGCCTGAACACTGAAGCTTTCTTT
TRBV27,TRBJ2-1,TRBD2,once,CASSPGLAPILDNEQFF,TGTGCCAGCAGTCCAGGACTAGCGCCTATCCTGGACAATGAGCAGTTCTTC
TRBV2,TRBJ2-1,NA,NA,CASSVDIGDEQFF,TGTGCCAGCAGTGTGGATATTGGGGATGAGCAGTTCTTC
TRBV9,TRBJ2-5,TRBD2,NA,CASSVDGGRAEETQYF,TGTGCCAGCAGCGTAGACGGCGGGAGGGCCGAAGAGACCCAGTACTTC
TRBV5-8,TRBJ2-5,TRBD1,NA,CASRTIRQGAQGTQYF,TGTGCCAGCAGGACAATTCGACAGGGGGCACAGGGGACCCAGTACTTC
TRBV19,TRBJ2-1,NA,NA,CASSKGRTTGGSYNEQFF,TGTGCCAGTAGTAAAGGCCGAACGACGGGTGGCTCCTACAATGAGCAGTTCTTC
TRBV4-1,TRBJ2-1,TRBD2,NA,CASSQGWGGTEQFF,TGCGCCAGCAGCCAAGGGTGGGGGGGTACTGAGCAGTTCTTC
TRBV7-9,TRBJ2-2,NA,few,CASSLGGKPNTGELFF,TGTGCCAGCAGCTTAGGGGGCAAACCTAACACCGGGGAGCTGTTTTTT
TRBV6-1,TRBJ2-2,NA,NA,CASNRVAGELFF,TGTGCCAGCAATAGGGTCGCCGGGGAGCTGTTTTTT
TRBV6-5,TRBJ2-1,NA,NA,CATRGTTYNEQFF,TGTGCCACAAGGGGGACCACCTACAATGAGCAGTTCTTC
TRBV15,TRBJ2-5,TRBD1,NA,CATSRDWGTEETQYF,TGTGCCACCAGCAGAGATTGGGGGACAGAAGAGACCCAGTACTTC
TRBV23-1,TRBJ2-7,NA,NA,CASSHPGTSYEQYF,TGCGCCAGCAGTCACCCCGGGACAAGCTACGAGCAGTACTTC
TRBV4-2,TRBJ2-5,TRBD2,NA,CASSQLGTSGGGLETQYF,TGTGCCAGCAGCCAACTAGGGACTAGCGGGGGGGGTTTAGAGACCCAGTACTTC
TRBV5-6,TRBJ2-3,NA,NA,CASDGGGEDTQYF,TGTGCCAGCGATGGGGGCGGGGAAGATACGCAGTATTTT
TRBV5-1,TRBJ2-7,NA,NA,CASSLGPSSYEQYF,TGCGCCAGCAGCTTGGGACCCAGCTCCTACGAGCAGTACTTC
TRBV10-2,TRBJ2-7,NA,once,CASTQGERGQYF,TGCGCCAGCACCCAAGGGGAACGGGGGCAGTACTTC
TRBV23-1,TRBJ2-7,TRBD1,NA,CASSQTGQGVYEQYF,TGCGCCAGCAGTCAAACGGGTCAGGGGGTATACGAGCAGTACTTC
TRBV29-1,TRBJ1-1,NA,few,CSVGGGGTEAFF,TGCAGCGTTGGTGGTGGTGGCACTGAAGCTTTCTTT
TRBV11-2,TRBJ2-3,NA,NA,CASSLAGREGRSDTQYF,TGTGCCAGCAGCTTAGCGGGGCGCGAGGGGCGGTCAGATACGCAGTATTTT
TRBV18,TRBJ1-1,TRBD1,NA,CASSPRSFGTENTEAFF,TGTGCCAGCTCACCACGGTCTTTCGGGACAGAGAACACTGAAGCTTTCTTT
TRBV19,TRBJ1-4,NA,few,CASSRGSTNEKLFF,TGTGCCAGTAGTAGGGGGTCAACTAATGAAAAACTGTTTTTT